The TCR beta chain described here comes from a study of OX40 agonist ivuxolimab in advanced cancers. The assay was immunoSEQ multiplex PCR, and TCRdb's table has in-frame clones only and misses some. The table has 77,000 or so clones, over 70% seen once. J lost 2 bases, V lost 4 bases, and 8 bases had no gene match. This CDR3 contains 16 residues. Germline CDR1 reads MNHNS; CDR2 reads SASEGT. This chain uses TRBV6-1 with TRBJ2-7; TRBD1 aligns across 10 bases. The specimen comprised CD4+ or CD8+ T cells sorted from blood, sampled in a trial of the OX40 agonist ivuxolimab. The source of this sequence is an adult with an advanced solid tumor such as melanoma, head and neck, liver or kidney cancer. The CDR3 nucleotides read TGTGCCAGCAGTGTAGGGACAGGGGCGTTCCCCTACGAGCAGTACTTC. Translating gives CASSVGTGAFPYEQYF.